This TCR beta chain was sequenced for a study of beta chain features in type 1 diabetes. Study-wide background: Sorted cells numbering 107,917,701 were examined across all samples. Study-level points and caveats: Patients with Type 1 diabetes showed moderately but significantly shorter TCRB CDR3s in all four CD4+ subsets.

Reverse transcribing all isolated RNA meant expressed TCRB transcripts were sequenced. Sequenced by immunoSEQ multiplex PCR; TCRdb stores in-frame clones only, minus some. Of 630,000 or so clones listed, over 11% are singletons. In this sample, this clone turned up a few times. Antigen unknown. Sorting based on CD45RO/CCR7/CD25/CD127/CD95/CD27 separated CD4+ naive, central memory, regulatory and stem cell-like memory cells. The CDR3 is made up of 12 amino acids. The rearrangement joins TRBV21-1 to TRBJ2-7; TRBD1 is the table's D call and was not checked against the DNA. TRBV21-1 corresponds to a pseudogene. This sequence originates from a young man with type 1 diabetes. The specimen was naive CD4+ T cells from blood. CDR3 sequence reads: CASSKVAGEQYF. CDR3 sequence (DNA): TGTGCCAGCAGCAAAGTTGCAGGGGAGCAGTACTTC.